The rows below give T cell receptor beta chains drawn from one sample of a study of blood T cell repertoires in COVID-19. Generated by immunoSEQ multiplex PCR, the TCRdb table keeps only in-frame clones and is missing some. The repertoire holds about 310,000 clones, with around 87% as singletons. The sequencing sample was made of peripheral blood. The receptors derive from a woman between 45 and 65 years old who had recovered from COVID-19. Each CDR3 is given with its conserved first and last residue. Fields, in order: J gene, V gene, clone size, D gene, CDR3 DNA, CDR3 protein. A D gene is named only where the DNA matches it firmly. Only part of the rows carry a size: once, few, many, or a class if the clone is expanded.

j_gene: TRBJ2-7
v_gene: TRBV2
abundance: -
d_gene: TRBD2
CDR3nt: TGTGCCAGCACGGGACTACTCCCCTACGAGCAGTACTTC
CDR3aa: CASTGLLPYEQYF

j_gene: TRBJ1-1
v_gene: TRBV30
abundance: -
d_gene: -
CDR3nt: TGTGCCTGGACCGGAGCGGGGAGGAACACTGAAGCTTTCTTT
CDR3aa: CAWTGAGRNTEAFF

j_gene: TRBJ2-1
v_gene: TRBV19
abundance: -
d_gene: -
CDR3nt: TGTGCCAGTAGTGTACCTAGTTTAGGTGAGCAGTTCTTC
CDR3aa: CASSVPSLGEQFF

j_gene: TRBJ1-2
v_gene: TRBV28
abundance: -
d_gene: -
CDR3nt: TGTGCCAGCAGTCTCGGACAGACTTATGGCTACACCTTC
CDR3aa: CASSLGQTYGYTF

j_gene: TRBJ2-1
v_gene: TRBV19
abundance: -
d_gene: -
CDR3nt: TGTGCCAGTAGTATAGGTAGCGCTTTCTCCTACAATGAGCAGTTCTTC
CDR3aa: CASSIGSAFSYNEQFF

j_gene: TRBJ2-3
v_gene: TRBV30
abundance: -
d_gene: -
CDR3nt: TGTGCCTGGAGTGTTTTAGCCCCGAAAGGTACGCAGTATTTT
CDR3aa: CAWSVLAPKGTQYF

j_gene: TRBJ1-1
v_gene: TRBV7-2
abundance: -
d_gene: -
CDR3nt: TGTGCCAGCAGCCCCTTTGTCGCTGAAGCTTTCTTT
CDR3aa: CASSPFVAEAFF

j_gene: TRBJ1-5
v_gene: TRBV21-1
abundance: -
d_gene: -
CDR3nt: TGTGCCAGCAGCAAATGGAGTAATCAGCCCCAGCATTTT
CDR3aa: CASSKWSNQPQHF

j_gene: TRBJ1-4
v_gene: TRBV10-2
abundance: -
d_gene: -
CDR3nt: TGCGCCAGCAGTGAAGGGAGAAATGAAAAACTGTTTTTT
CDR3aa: CASSEGRNEKLFF

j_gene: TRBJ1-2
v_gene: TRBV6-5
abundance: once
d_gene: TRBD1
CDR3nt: TGTGCCAGCAGTTTTACAACAGGGGACTATGGCTACACCTTC
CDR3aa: CASSFTTGDYGYTF

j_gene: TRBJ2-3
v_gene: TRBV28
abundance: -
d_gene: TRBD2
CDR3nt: TGTGCCAGCAGTTTCGAAGCGGGAGAAACAGATACGCAGTATTTT
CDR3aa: CASSFEAGETDTQYF

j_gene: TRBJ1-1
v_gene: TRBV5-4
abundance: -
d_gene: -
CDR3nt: TGTGCCAGCAGCCCCCCCAGGGCAGGGGTCACTGAAGCTTTCTTT
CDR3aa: CASSPPRAGVTEAFF

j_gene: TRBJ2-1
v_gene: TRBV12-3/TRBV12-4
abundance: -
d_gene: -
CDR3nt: TGTGCCAGCAGTTTTGGACACACCAATGAGCAGTTCTTC
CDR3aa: CASSFGHTNEQFF

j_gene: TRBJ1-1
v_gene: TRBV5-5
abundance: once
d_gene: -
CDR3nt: TGTGCCAGCAGACACCCTCTGGGGCCTGAAGCTTTCTTT
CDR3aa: CASRHPLGPEAFF

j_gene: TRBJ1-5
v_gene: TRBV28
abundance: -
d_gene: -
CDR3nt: TGTGCCAGCAGTACCTGGGAGGGTTTCAGCAATCAGCCCCAGCATTTT
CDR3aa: CASSTWEGFSNQPQHF

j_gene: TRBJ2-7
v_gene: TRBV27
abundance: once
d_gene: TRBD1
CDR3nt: TGTGCCAGCAGTCCGTCGTTTGGACAGGGGATCTCCTACGAGCAGTACTTC
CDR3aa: CASSPSFGQGISYEQYF

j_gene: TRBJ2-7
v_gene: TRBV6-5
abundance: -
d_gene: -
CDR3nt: TGTGCCAGCAGTCCCAATTCGGGGGTAGGGGAGCAGTACTTC
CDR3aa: CASSPNSGVGEQYF

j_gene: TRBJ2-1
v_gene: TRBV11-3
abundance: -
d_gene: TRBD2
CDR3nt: TGTGCCAGCAGCCTGGGACTAGCTAATGATGAGCAGTTCTTC
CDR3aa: CASSLGLANDEQFF

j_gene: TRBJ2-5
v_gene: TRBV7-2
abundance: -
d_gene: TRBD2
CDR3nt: TGTGCCAGCAGCTTGGTTCTAGCGGGAGGTGTGTACCAAGAGACCCAGTACTTC
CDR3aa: CASSLVLAGGVYQETQYF

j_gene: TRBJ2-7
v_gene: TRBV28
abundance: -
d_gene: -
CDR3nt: TGTGCCAGCAGTGGGCCCGAGAGCTCCTACGAGCAGTACTTC
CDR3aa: CASSGPESSYEQYF

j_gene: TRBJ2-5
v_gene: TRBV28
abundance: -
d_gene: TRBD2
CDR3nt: TGTGCCAGCAGTTTCTGGCGGGGGGGAGAGACCCAGTACTTC
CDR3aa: CASSFWRGGETQYF

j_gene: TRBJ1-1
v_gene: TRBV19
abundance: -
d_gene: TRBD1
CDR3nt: TGTGCCAGTAGTACACCGACAGGGTCGACTCAGAACACTGAAGCTTTCTTT
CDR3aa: CASSTPTGSTQNTEAFF

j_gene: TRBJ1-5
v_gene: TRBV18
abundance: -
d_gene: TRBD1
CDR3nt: TGTGCCAGCTCACACCGGGACAGGGATCAGCCCCAGCATTTT
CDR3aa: CASSHRDRDQPQHF

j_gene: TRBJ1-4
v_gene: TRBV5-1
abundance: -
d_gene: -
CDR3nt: TGCGCCAGCAGCTTGGAGGAGAATGAAAAACTGTTTTTT
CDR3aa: CASSLEENEKLFF

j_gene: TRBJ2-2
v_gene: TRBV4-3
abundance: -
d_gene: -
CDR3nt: TGCGCCAGCAGCAGAGACGTTAGGACTTCGAACACCGGGGAGCTGTTTTTT
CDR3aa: CASSRDVRTSNTGELFF

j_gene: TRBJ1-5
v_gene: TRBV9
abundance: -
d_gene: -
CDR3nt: TGTGCCAGCAGCGTAGTTGGCTATCAGCCCCAGCATTTT
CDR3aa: CASSVVGYQPQHF

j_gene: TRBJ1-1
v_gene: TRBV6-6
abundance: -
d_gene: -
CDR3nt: TGTGCCAGCAGTCCCTATTACGGGAAGGGACGGGGACAAAGAAACACTGAAGCTTTCTTT
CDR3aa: CASSPYYGKGRGQRNTEAFF

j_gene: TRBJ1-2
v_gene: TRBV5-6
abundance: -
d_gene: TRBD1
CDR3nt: TGTGCCAGCTTATCGACAGGGGAACGCTATGGCTACACCTTC
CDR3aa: CASLSTGERYGYTF

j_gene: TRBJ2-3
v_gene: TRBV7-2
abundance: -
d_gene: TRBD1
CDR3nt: TGTGCCAGCAGCTCCTCAGGGGGCGGATATACGCAGTATTTT
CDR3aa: CASSSSGGGYTQYF

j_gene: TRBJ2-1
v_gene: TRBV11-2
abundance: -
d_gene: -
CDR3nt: TGTGCCAGCAGCTTAGGTCCTTGGACTGCCCAAAATGAGCAGTTCTTC
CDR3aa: CASSLGPWTAQNEQFF

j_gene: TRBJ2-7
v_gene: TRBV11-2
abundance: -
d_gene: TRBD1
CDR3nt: TGTGCCAGCAGCTTAAAGCCCGGGACAGGGACCTACGAGCAGTACTTC
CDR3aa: CASSLKPGTGTYEQYF

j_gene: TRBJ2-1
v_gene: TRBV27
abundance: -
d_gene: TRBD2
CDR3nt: TGTGCCAGCGGGAAGTGGGAGCGGGAGTTTGAGCAGTTCTTC
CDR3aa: CASGKWEREFEQFF

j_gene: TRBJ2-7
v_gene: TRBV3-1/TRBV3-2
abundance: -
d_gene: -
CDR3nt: TGTGCCAGCAGCCAAGAGCAGGGCAAGCAGTACTTC
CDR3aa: CASSQEQGKQYF

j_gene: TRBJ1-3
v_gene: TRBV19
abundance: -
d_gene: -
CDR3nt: TGTGCCAGTAGCTTCGACAGTAGCTCTGGAAACACCATATATTTT
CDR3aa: CASSFDSSSGNTIYF

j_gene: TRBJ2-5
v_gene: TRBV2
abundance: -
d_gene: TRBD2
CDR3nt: TGTGCCAGCAGTGAACTAGCGGGCGGCGAGACCCAGTACTTC
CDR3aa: CASSELAGGETQYF

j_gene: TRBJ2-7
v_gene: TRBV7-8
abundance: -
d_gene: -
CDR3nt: TGTGCCAGCAGATCGACAGGATCCTACGAGCAGTACTTC
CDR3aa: CASRSTGSYEQYF

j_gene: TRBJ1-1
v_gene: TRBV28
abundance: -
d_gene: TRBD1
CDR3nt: TGTGCCAGCAGTCCATACGACAGGGAGACTGAAGCTTTCTTT
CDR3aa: CASSPYDRETEAFF

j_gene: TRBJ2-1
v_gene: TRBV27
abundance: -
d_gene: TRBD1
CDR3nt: TGTGCCAGCTCTGACAGGGGGCTTTACAATGAGCAGTTCTTC
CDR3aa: CASSDRGLYNEQFF

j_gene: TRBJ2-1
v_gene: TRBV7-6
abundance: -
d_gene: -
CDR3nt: TGTGCCAGCAGCTTAGCCGGGCGGGGTACCTACAATGAGCAGTTCTTC
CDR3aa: CASSLAGRGTYNEQFF

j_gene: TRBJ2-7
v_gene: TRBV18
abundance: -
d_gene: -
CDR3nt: TGTGCCAGCTCACCTAGCTTAGGGGCCAGGGCCTACGAGCAGTACTTC
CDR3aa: CASSPSLGARAYEQYF

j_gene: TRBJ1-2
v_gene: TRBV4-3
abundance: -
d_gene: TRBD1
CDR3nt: TGCGCCAGCAGCCAAGATACAGGGGGCGGCTACACCTTC
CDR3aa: CASSQDTGGGYTF

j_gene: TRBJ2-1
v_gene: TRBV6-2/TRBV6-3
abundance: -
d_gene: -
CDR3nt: TGTGCCAGCAGTTGGGGGCTAGCTAAGGATGAGCAGTTCTTC
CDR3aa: CASSWGLAKDEQFF

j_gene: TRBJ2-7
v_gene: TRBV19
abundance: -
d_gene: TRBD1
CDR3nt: TGTGCCAGTAGTATCGGACAGGGGGCTAACGAGCAGTACTTC
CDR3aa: CASSIGQGANEQYF

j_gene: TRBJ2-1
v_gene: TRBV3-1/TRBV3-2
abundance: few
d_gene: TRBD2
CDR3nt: TGTGCCAGCAGCCAAGGCCAGCGGGAGTTCGATGAGCAGTTCTTC
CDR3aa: CASSQGQREFDEQFF

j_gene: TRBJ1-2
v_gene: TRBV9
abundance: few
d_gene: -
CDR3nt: TGTGCCAGCAGCGTAGCGGGACAAGGGTTTTCTAACTATGGCTACACCTTC
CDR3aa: CASSVAGQGFSNYGYTF

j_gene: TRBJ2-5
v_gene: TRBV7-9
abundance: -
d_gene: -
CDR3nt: TGTGCCAGCAGCTTCTCGACAGCACAAGAGACCCAGTACTTC
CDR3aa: CASSFSTAQETQYF

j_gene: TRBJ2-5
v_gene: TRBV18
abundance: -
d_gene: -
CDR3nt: TGTGCCAGCTCACCAGATGCGGAGACCCAGTACTTC
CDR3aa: CASSPDAETQYF

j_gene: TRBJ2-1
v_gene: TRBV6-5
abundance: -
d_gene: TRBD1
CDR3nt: TGTGCCAGCAGTTACTCGACAGGGGGAACCTACAATGAGCAGTTCTTC
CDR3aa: CASSYSTGGTYNEQFF

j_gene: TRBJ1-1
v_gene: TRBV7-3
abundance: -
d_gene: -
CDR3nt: TGTGCCAGCAGCTTACGCTCAGTTGGGGCCGACACTGAAGCTTTCTTT
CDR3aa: CASSLRSVGADTEAFF

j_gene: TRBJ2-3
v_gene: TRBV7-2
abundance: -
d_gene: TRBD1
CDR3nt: TGTGCCAGCAGCTCCGGCGGACAGGGGGCGCTTGATACGCAGTATTTT
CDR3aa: CASSSGGQGALDTQYF

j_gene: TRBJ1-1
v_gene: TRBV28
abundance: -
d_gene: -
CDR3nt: TGTGCCAGCATGGGACATGGGGGCACTGAAGCTTTCTTT
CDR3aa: CASMGHGGTEAFF

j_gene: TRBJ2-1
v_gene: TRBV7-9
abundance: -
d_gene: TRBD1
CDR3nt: TGTGCCAGTTCCAGGGGGTTCCCCTACAATGAGCAGTTCTTC
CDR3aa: CASSRGFPYNEQFF

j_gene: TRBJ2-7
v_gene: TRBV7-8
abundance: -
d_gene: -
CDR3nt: TGTGCCAGCGGATGGGGGGCCTACGAGCAGTACTTC
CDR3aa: CASGWGAYEQYF

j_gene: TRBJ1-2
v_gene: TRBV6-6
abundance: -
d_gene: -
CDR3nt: TGTGCCAGCATGGAGGGCAACTATGGCTACACCTTC
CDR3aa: CASMEGNYGYTF

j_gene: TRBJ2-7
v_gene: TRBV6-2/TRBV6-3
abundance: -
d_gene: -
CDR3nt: TGTGCCAGCAGTCAAACAGGGGAGCAGTACTTC
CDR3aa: CASSQTGEQYF